The present T cell receptor beta chain was sequenced within a study of blood T cell repertoires in COVID-19. About the study: Samples of COVID-19 (acute and convalescent) were obtained from the United States, Italy and Spain. From T cells, B-cell-depleted T cells, or PBMCs came the material, which was cDNA or gDNA.

Authors' methods: Amplification of reference gene primers provided the estimated nucleated cell counts. The data were produced by immunoSEQ multiplex PCR, yet TCRdb's version contains in-frame clones alone and is incomplete. V, J and clone size derive from that table, while D and trimming were established from the DNA sequence. The sample comprises around 240,000 clones, 75% to 90% of which are singletons, and around 2.9% rests with the top ten. Germline V lookup: CDR1 KGHDR, CDR2 SFDVKD. The length of the CDR3 is 13 residues. Trimming pared 7 bases from V and 6 bases from J, leaving 15 bases between.

The source material was peripheral blood. The chain carries TRBV24-1 and TRBJ2-7; TRBD1 is a possible D gene (6 bases). This clonotype was obtained from a woman in her 30s who had recovered from COVID-19. DNA for the CDR3: TGTGCCACCAGCGAGGGGGTTCCTAGCGAGCAGTACTTC. Residues: CATSEGVPSEQYF.